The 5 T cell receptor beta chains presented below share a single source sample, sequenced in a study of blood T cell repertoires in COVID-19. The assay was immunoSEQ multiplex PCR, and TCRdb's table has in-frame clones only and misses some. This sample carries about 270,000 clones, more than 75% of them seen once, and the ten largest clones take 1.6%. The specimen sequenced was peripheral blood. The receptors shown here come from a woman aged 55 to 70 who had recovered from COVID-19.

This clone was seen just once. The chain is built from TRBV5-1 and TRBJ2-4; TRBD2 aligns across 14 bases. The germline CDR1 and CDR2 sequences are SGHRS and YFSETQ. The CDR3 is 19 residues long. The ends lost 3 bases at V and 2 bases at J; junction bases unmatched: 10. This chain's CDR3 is CASSWGLAGVPWTKNIQYF. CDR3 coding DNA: TGCGCCAGCAGCTGGGGACTAGCGGGGGTCCCTTGGACCAAAAACATTCAGTACTTC. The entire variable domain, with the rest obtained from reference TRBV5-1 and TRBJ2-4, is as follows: KAGVTQTPRYLIKTRGQQVTLSCSPISGHRSVSWYQQTPGQGLQFLFEYFSETQRNKGNFPGRFSGRQFSNSRSEMNVSTLELGDSALYLCASSWGLAGVPWTKNIQYFGAGTRLSVL.

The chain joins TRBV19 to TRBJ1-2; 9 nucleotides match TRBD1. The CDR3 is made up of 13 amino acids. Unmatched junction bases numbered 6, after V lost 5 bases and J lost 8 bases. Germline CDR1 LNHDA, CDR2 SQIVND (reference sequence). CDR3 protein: CASSPQGARGYTF. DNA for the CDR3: TGTGCCAGTAGTCCACAGGGGGCGCGCGGCTACACCTTC.

The CDR3 protein is CASRTRDRAPQEGNTIYF. The DNA of the CDR3 is TGTGCCAGCAGAACCCGGGACAGGGCACCTCAAGAGGGAAACACCATATATTTT. This rearrangement joins TRBV13 to TRBJ1-3, with 9 nucleotides matching TRBD1. This CDR3 region has 18 residues. The germline V gene encodes CDR1 PRHDT and CDR2 FYEKMQ (reference sequence). Unmatched junction bases numbered 16, after V lost 6 bases and J lost 4 bases.

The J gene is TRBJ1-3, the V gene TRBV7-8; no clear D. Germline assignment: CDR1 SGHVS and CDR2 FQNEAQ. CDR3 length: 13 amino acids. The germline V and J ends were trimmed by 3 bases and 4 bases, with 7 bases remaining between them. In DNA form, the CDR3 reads TGTGCCAGCAGCTTTTTGCAGGGAAACACCATATATTTT. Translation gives CASSFLQGNTIYF.

The CDR3 DNA reads as TGTGCCGGTAGGGCTAGCGGGAACAATGAGCAGTTCTTC. This sequence encodes CAGRASGNNEQFF. The chain links TRBV10-3 to TRBJ2-1; TRBD2 matches 9 bases. Trimming at V came to 11 bases and at J to 5 bases, leaving 7 bases not matched to a gene. The CDR3 has 13 amino acids. CDR1 and CDR2 (germline): ENHRY, SYGVKD.